These T cell receptor beta chains were read from a single sample in a study of cytomegalovirus exposure and HLA in healthy donors. Measured with immunoSEQ multiplex PCR; TCRdb has only the in-frame clones, and not every one. This sample has roughly 90,000 clones, with over 60% found just once. Sequences were obtained from PBMCs. These receptors were obtained from a woman between 35 and 50 years old in good health and CMV-seropositive. Each CDR3 is given with its conserved first and last residue. A D gene is named only where the DNA matches it firmly. Some rows mark clone size as missing; the rest say once, few, many or name a class of expanded clone.

V	size	D	J	DNA	CDR3
TRBV15	few	-	TRBJ1-2	TGTGCCACCAGCAGAAATCAGGTAGATGGCTACACCTTC	CATSRNQVDGYTF
TRBV11-2	-	-	TRBJ1-2	TGTGCCAGCAGCCAGGGCCCCGACAGTGGCTATGGCTACACCTTC	CASSQGPDSGYGYTF
TRBV7-2	-	TRBD2	TRBJ2-3	TGTGCCAGTAGGAGAGGGGCGGGGGAAAAAACAGATACGCAGTATTTT	CASRRGAGEKTDTQYF
TRBV9	-	TRBD2	TRBJ2-7	TGTGCCAGCAGCGAGGGGACTAGCGGGAGAACCTACGAGCAGTACTTC	CASSEGTSGRTYEQYF
TRBV11-2	-	-	TRBJ1-2	TGTGCCAGCAGCTACGAGGGAAGGCTGACTAACTATGGCTACACCTTC	CASSYEGRLTNYGYTF
TRBV6-4	-	TRBD1	TRBJ1-5	TGTGCCAGCAGCCCGGGACAGGAAGATCAGCCCCAGCATTTT	CASSPGQEDQPQHF
TRBV5-8	-	-	TRBJ2-7	TGTGCCAGCAGCTTGGTTAACAGGGCCTACGAGCAGTACTTC	CASSLVNRAYEQYF
TRBV7-9	-	TRBD2	TRBJ2-3	TGTGCCAGCAGCTTTGGTCTAGCGGGAGTTTCTGATACGCAGTATTTT	CASSFGLAGVSDTQYF
TRBV9	-	-	TRBJ2-3	TGTGCCAGCAGCCCCGGGAGTACTAGCACAGATACGCAGTATTTT	CASSPGSTSTDTQYF
TRBV11-2	-	-	TRBJ1-1	TGTGCCAGCAGCTTATCCTACACTGAAGCTTTCTTT	CASSLSYTEAFF
TRBV6-6	few	TRBD1	TRBJ1-5	TGTGCCAGCAGTTACGCAACAGGGGGAAGCAATCAGCCCCAGCATTTT	CASSYATGGSNQPQHF
TRBV11-3	-	TRBD1	TRBJ2-5	TGTGCCAGCAGCCCAGGGACAGACCAGACCCAGTACTTC	CASSPGTDQTQYF
TRBV6-1	-	TRBD1	TRBJ2-7	TGTGCCAGCAGGGGGGGACAGGGGAATGGCGAGCAGTACTTC	CASRGGQGNGEQYF
TRBV7-2	-	TRBD2	TRBJ2-1	TGTGCCAGCAGCTTATCGTTAGCGGGAGCTTACAATGAGCAGTTCTTC	CASSLSLAGAYNEQFF
TRBV29-1	few	-	TRBJ1-1	TGCAGCGTTCGAAGGGACAAGAACACTGAAGCTTTCTTT	CSVRRDKNTEAFF
TRBV19	-	-	TRBJ2-7	TGTGCCAGTAGTAACGCAGCCTACGAGCAGTACTTC	CASSNAAYEQYF
TRBV28	-	-	TRBJ1-2	TGTGCTAGCTTGGAGAAAAACTATGGCTACACCTTC	CASLEKNYGYTF
TRBV5-3	-	TRBD2	TRBJ2-7	TGTGCCAGAAGCCTGGGAGGGCCCCCCTACGAGCAGTACTTC	CARSLGGPPYEQYF
TRBV28	-	-	TRBJ1-5	TGTGCCAGCAGTTTGACGGGGAACTATCAGCCCCAGCATTTT	CASSLTGNYQPQHF
TRBV10-3	medium-sized	TRBD1	TRBJ2-6	TGTGCCATCGGACCGACAGGGGGCGCTTCTGGGGCCAACGTCCTGACTTTC	CAIGPTGGASGANVLTF
TRBV9	-	-	TRBJ2-1	TGTGCCAGCAGCGACGGAGGACAGTTTTACAATGAGCAGTTCTTC	CASSDGGQFYNEQFF
TRBV7-3	few	-	TRBJ2-2	TGTGCCAGCAGCTTGGCCACCGGGGAGCTGTTTTTT	CASSLATGELFF
TRBV11-2	-	TRBD2	TRBJ2-3	TGTGCCAGCAGGCCGGGACTAGCGGGAGAGGAGCAGTATTTT	CASRPGLAGEEQYF
TRBV12-2	once	-	TRBJ2-3	TGTGCAAGTCGCTTACACGACGGAGGGGGGGCGACAGATACGCAGTATTTT	CASRLHDGGGATDTQYF
TRBV7-2	once	TRBD1	TRBJ1-5	TGTGCCAGCAGCTTAATCGGGACAGGGGACAATCAGCCCCAGCATTTT	CASSLIGTGDNQPQHF
TRBV6-1	few	TRBD1	TRBJ2-7	TGTGCCAGCAGTGCGGACAGGGCGAGCTCCTACGAGCAGTACTTC	CASSADRASSYEQYF
TRBV2	-	-	TRBJ2-7	TGTGCCAGCAGTGATATTGGGGCCGTCGAGCAGTACTTC	CASSDIGAVEQYF
TRBV18	-	-	TRBJ2-3	TGTGCCAGCTCTCCGTCCCCTGATACGCAGTATTTT	CASSPSPDTQYF
TRBV29-1	-	-	TRBJ2-1	TGCAGCGTTGTTCGGGTAAAAGACAGTATTTCCAATGAGCAGTTCTTC	CSVVRVKDSISNEQFF
TRBV19	-	TRBD1	TRBJ2-2	TGTGCCAGTCGCACAGGGGCTTTTGTCGGGGAGCTGTTTTTT	CASRTGAFVGELFF
TRBV5-4	-	TRBD1	TRBJ1-2	TGTGCCAGCAGCGAAGGGACAGGGACCCATGGCTACACCTTC	CASSEGTGTHGYTF
TRBV4-3	-	TRBD1	TRBJ2-1	TGCGCCAGCAGATCCGACAGGGGGCTCTACAATGAGCAGTTCTTC	CASRSDRGLYNEQFF
TRBV19	-	TRBD2	TRBJ2-7	TGTGCCAGTAGTATCCGAGCTAATCTTGGGGCGGGAGTTATTGTCTACGAGCAGTACTTC	CASSIRANLGAGVIVYEQYF